Listed below are T cell receptor beta chains from one sample, sequenced in a study of T cells after yellow fever vaccination. MiXCR was run by TCRdb on the 5' RACE reads, yielding one entry per CDR3 protein. The repertoire has about 120,000 distinct CDR3 sequences, 13% to 15% of them found once; the top ten carry 43%. The specimen comprised CD8+ T cells sorted from PBMCs, sampled 5 days after the yellow fever booster vaccination. The receptors originated from a young man who received the YFV17D yellow fever vaccine. Both conserved end residues are part of each CDR3. The order of the fields is clone size, J gene, V gene, CDR3 protein. Some rows mark clone size as missing; the rest say once, few, many or name a class of expanded clone.

>few|TRBJ2-5|TRBV27
CASSLKTSWSETQYF
>NA|TRBJ1-6|TRBV6-2/TRBV6-3
CASSYSSEGWTPLHF
>few|TRBJ2-3|TRBV7-6
CASSLATTSGESTDTQYF
>NA|TRBJ2-5|TRBV28
CASSSNREGETQYF
>NA|TRBJ2-7|TRBV19
CASSIVGGSYEQYF
>few|TRBJ1-5|TRBV6-5
CASSRTAQPQHF
>few|TRBJ2-3|TRBV4-3
CASSQAAGLAGYTDTQYF
>few|TRBJ1-2|TRBV11-2
CASSLGTVVF
>few|TRBJ1-5|TRBV19
CASSMGGRGSNQPQHF
>NA|TRBJ2-7|TRBV14
CASSVDRVMNEQYF
>NA|TRBJ2-3|TRBV6-5
CASSPRFGGADTQYF
>few|TRBJ2-2|TRBV30
CAWSTGQGSRELFF
>many|TRBJ2-3|TRBV20-1
CSAKPPGGTSLPDTQYF
>many|TRBJ2-1|TRBV10-3
CAISWDEPSSYNEQFF
>few|TRBJ2-6|TRBV4-1
CASSPYSGANVLTF
>NA|TRBJ1-3|TRBV7-9
CASKTGYQSGNTIYF
>NA|TRBJ2-1|TRBV6-5
CASSYSSSGFNEQFF
>few|TRBJ1-2|TRBV4-3
CASSRGQGDLYTF
>NA|TRBJ2-1|TRBV4-1
CASSQPTSGDLNEQFF
>few|TRBJ2-2|TRBV6-2/TRBV6-3
CAIMTYTGELFF
>hyperexpanded|TRBJ2-1|TRBV5-4
CASSLDGTSYNEQFF
>few|TRBJ2-2|TRBV15
CATSRGQGKDTGELFF
>few|TRBJ1-1|TRBV5-5
CASSVGQGGVTEAFF
>NA|TRBJ2-7|TRBV7-2
CASSSRTNRYEQYF
>NA|TRBJ1-3|TRBV12-3/TRBV12-4
CASSFYWGNPGNTIYF
>NA|TRBJ2-3|TRBV20-1
CSAREIPRVTDTQYF
>NA|TRBJ2-1|TRBV4-3
CASSQDGGMDEQFF
>few|TRBJ2-1|TRBV4-2
CASSQDSGGFYNEQFF
>few|TRBJ2-2|TRBV7-6
CASSPLAGEGTGELFF
>NA|TRBJ2-3|TRBV29-1
CSVEEEAGPTDTQYF
>NA|TRBJ1-2|TRBV4-1
CASSQTAVGYTF
>few|TRBJ1-2|TRBV6-4
CASRMTGTDGYTF
>few|TRBJ2-7|TRBV12-3/TRBV12-4
CASSLGLLSYEQYF
>NA|TRBJ2-1|TRBV20-1
CSARYGMGAYNEQFF
>few|TRBJ2-3|TRBV4-3
CASSHESWATDTQYF
>NA|TRBJ1-4|TRBV7-8
CASSLALRAGEKLFF
>NA|TRBJ2-7|TRBV27
CASSFRQGGEQYF
>NA|TRBJ1-3|TRBV9
CASSVGSNPGNTIYF
>NA|TRBJ1-1|TRBV5-5
CASSVGNQSLLNTEAFF
>NA|TRBJ2-3|TRBV6-2/TRBV6-3
CASSYSRDTQYF